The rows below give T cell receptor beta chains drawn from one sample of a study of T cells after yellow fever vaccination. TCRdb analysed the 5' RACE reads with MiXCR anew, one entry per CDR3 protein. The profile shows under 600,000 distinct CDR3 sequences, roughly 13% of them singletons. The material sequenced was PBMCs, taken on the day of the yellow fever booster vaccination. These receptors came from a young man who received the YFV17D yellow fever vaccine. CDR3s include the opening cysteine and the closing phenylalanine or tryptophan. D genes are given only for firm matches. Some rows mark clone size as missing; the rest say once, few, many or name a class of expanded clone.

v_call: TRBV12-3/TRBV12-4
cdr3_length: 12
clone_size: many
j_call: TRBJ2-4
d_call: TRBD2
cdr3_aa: CASSPLSGGQYF
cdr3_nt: TGTGCCAGCAGCCCACTTTCGGGGGGGCAGTACTTC

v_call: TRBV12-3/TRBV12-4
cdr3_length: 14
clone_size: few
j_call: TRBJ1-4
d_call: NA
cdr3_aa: CASSPRGNNEKLFF
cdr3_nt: TGTGCCAGCAGTCCCAGGGGAAACAATGAAAAACTGTTTTTT

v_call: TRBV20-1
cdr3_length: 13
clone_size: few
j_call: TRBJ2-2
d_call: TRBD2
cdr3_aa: CSASGRAFGELFF
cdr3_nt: TGCAGTGCTAGCGGGAGGGCCTTCGGGGAGCTGTTTTTT

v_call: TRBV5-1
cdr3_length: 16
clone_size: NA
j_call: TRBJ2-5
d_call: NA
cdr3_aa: CASSLGAGATQETQYF
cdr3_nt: TGCGCCAGCAGCTTGGGGGCAGGAGCAACCCAAGAGACCCAGTACTTC

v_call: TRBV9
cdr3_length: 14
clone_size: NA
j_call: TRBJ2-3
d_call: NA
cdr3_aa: CASSVSGGPDTQYF
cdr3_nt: TGTGCCAGCAGCGTTAGTGGCGGCCCAGATACGCAGTATTTT

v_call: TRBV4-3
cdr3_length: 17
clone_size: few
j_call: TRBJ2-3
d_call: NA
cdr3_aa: CASSQDAPSDGTDTQYF
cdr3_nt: TGCGCCAGCAGCCAAGACGCCCCGAGCGACGGCACAGATACGCAGTATTTT

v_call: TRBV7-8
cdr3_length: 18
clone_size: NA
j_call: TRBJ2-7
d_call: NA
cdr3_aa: CASSPFLPRFGGRHEQYF
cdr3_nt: TGTGCCAGCAGCCCATTCCTCCCCCGCTTTGGGGGGCGCCACGAGCAGTACTTC

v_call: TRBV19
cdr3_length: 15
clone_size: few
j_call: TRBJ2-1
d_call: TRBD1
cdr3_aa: CASSALGTGWNEQFF
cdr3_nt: TGTGCCAGTAGTGCCCTGGGGACAGGGTGGAATGAGCAGTTCTTC

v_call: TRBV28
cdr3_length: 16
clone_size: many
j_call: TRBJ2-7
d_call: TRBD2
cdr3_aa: CASSLPRAGDPYEQYF
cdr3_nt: TGTGCCAGCAGTTTACCCCGGGCGGGAGACCCCTACGAGCAGTACTTC

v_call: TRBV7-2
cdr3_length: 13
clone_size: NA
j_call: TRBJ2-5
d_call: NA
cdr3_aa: CASSFLGEETQYF
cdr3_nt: TGTGCCAGCAGCTTCCTCGGGGAAGAGACCCAGTACTTC

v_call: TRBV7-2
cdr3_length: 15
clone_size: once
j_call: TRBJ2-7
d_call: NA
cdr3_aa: CASSLKTEGTYEQYF
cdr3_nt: TGTGCCAGCAGCTTAAAGACAGAAGGTACCTACGAGCAGTACTTC

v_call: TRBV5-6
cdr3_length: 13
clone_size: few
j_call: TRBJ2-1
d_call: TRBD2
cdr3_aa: CASSILAGNEQFF
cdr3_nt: TGTGCCAGCAGCATACTAGCGGGCAATGAGCAGTTCTTC

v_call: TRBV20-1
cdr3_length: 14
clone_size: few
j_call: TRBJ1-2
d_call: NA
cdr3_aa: CSARGGGRPNGYTF
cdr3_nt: TGCAGTGCTAGAGGGGGGGGGCGCCCAAATGGCTACACCTTC

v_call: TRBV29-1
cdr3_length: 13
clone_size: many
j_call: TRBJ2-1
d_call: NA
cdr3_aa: CSVARKTGNEQFF
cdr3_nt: TGCAGCGTTGCTAGGAAGACGGGGAATGAGCAGTTCTTC

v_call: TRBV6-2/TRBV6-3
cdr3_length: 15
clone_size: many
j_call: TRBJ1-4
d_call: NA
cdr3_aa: CASSYLPDGNEKLFF
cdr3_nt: TGTGCCAGCAGTTACTTACCGGACGGGAATGAAAAACTGTTTTTT

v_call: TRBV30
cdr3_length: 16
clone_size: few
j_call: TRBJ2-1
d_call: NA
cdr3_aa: CAWSVTGRRSYNEQFF
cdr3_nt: TGTGCCTGGAGTGTTACAGGACGGAGGTCTTACAATGAGCAGTTCTTC

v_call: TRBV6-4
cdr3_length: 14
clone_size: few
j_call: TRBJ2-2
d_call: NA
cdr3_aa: CASSDSAVSGELFF
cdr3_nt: TGTGCCAGCAGTGACTCCGCGGTATCCGGGGAGCTGTTTTTT

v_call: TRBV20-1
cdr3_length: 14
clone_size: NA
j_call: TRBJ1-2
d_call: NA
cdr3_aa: CSASTFLTNYGYTF
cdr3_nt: TGCAGTGCTAGCACCTTTCTGACTAACTATGGCTACACCTTC

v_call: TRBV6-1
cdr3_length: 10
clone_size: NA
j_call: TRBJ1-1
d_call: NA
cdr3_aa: CASVYTEAFF
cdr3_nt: TGTGCCAGCGTATACACTGAAGCTTTCTTT

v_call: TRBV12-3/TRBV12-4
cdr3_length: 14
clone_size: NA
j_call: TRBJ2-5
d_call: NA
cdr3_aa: CASSPLGTQETQYF
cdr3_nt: TGTGCCAGCAGTCCATTAGGGACCCAAGAGACCCAGTACTTC

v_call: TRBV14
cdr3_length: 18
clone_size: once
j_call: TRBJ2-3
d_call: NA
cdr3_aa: CASSQDLGPRRRTDTQYF
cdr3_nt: TGTGCCAGCAGCCAAGATCTTGGGCCCCGGAGGCGCACAGATACGCAGTATTTT

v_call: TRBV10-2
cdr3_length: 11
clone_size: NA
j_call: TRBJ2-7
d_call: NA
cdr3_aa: CASGGGAEQYF
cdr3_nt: TGCGCCAGCGGAGGGGGCGCAGAGCAGTACTTC

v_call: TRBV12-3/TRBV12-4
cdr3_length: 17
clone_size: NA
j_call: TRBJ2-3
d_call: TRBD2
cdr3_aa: CASSPTNVAGGPDTQYF
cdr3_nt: TGTGCCAGCAGTCCTACCAATGTAGCGGGAGGGCCAGATACGCAGTATTTT

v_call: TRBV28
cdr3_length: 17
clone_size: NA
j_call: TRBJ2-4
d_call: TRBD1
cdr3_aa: CASSQGQFAVAKNIQYF
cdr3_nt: TGTGCCAGCAGCCAGGGACAGTTCGCGGTAGCCAAAAACATTCAGTACTTC

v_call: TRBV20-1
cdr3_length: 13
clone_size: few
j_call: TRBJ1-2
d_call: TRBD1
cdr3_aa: CSAVTGTIYGYTF
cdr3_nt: TGCAGTGCCGTGACAGGGACCATTTATGGCTACACCTTC

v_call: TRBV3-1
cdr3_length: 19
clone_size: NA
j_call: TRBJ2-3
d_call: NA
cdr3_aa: CASSLQRAETGPSTDTQYF
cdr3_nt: TGTGCCAGCAGCCTACAACGGGCGGAAACAGGCCCAAGCACAGATACGCAGTATTTT

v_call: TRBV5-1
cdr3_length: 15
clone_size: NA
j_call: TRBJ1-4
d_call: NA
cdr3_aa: CASSPSDPANEKLFF
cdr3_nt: TGCGCCAGCAGCCCCAGTGACCCCGCCAATGAAAAACTGTTTTTT

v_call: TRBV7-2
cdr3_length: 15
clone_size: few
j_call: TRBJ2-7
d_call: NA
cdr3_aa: CASSYLAISSYEQYF
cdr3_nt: TGTGCCAGCAGCTACCTGGCGATAAGCTCCTACGAGCAGTACTTC

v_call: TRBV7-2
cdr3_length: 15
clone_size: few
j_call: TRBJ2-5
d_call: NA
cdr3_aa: CASSSQGGHGETQYF
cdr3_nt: TGTGCCAGCAGCTCTCAGGGAGGCCACGGAGAGACCCAGTACTTC

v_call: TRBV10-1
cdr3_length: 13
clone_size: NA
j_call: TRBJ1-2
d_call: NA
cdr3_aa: CASSPVGSYGYTF
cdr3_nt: TGCGCCAGCAGTCCTGTTGGTTCCTATGGCTACACCTTC

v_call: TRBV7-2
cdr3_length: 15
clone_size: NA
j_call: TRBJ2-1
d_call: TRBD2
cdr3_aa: CASSLSGGSHAEQFF
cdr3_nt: TGTGCCAGCAGCTTATCGGGAGGGTCCCACGCTGAGCAGTTCTTC

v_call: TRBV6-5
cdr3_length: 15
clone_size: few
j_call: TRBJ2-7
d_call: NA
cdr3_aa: CASSYGAGGLHEQYF
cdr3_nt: TGTGCCAGCAGTTACGGGGCAGGGGGACTCCACGAGCAGTACTTC

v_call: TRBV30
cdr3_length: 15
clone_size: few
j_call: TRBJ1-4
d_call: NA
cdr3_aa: CAWSASGVTNEKLFF
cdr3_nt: TGTGCCTGGAGTGCCAGCGGGGTAACTAATGAAAAACTGTTTTTT

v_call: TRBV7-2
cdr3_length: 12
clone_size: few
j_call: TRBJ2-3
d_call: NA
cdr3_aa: CASSPNGFTQYF
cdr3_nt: TGTGCCAGCAGCCCAAATGGGTTTACGCAGTATTTT

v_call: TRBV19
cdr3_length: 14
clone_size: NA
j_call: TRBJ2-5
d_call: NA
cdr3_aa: CASSIQATGGTQYF
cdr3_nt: TGTGCCAGTAGTATACAAGCGACCGGCGGGACCCAGTACTTC

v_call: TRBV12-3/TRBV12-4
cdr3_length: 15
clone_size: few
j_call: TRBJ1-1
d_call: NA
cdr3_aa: CASRGGGTMNTEAFF
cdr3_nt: TGTGCCAGCAGGGGGGGGGGAACAATGAACACTGAAGCTTTCTTT

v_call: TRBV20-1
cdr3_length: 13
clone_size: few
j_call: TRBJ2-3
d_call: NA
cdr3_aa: CSARVGGEDTQYF
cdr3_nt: TGCAGTGCTAGAGTCGGCGGTGAGGATACGCAGTATTTT

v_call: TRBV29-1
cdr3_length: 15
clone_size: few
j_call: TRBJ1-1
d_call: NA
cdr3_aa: CSVVGPAESNTEAFF
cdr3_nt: TGCAGCGTTGTTGGCCCGGCAGAGTCGAACACTGAAGCTTTCTTT

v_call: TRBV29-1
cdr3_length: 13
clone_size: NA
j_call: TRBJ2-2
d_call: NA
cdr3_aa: CSVKKGNTGELFF
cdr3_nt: TGCAGCGTTAAGAAGGGGAACACCGGGGAGCTGTTTTTT

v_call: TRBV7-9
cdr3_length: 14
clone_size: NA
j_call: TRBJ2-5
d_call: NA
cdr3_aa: CASSFVGSQETQYF
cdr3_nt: TGTGCCAGCAGCTTCGTGGGGTCCCAAGAGACCCAGTACTTC

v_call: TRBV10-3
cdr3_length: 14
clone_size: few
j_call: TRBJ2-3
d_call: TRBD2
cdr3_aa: CAISGTSFADTQYF
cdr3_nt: TGTGCCATCAGTGGGACTAGTTTTGCAGATACGCAGTATTTT

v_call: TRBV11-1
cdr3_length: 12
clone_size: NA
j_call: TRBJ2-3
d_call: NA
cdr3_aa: CATRGRTDTQYF
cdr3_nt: TGTGCCACCAGGGGCCGCACAGATACGCAGTATTTT

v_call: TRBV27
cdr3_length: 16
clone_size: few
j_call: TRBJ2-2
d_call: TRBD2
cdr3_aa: CASSLERLAATGELFF
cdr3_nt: TGTGCCAGCAGTTTAGAGAGACTAGCTGCAACCGGGGAGCTGTTTTTT

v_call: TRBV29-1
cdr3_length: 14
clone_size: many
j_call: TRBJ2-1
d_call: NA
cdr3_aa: CSVDGATSYNEQFF
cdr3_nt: TGCAGCGTTGATGGGGCCACCTCCTACAATGAGCAGTTCTTC

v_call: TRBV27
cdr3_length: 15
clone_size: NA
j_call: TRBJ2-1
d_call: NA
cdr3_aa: CASSLSASPYNEQFF
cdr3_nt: TGTGCCAGCAGTTTATCGGCTAGCCCGTACAATGAGCAGTTCTTC

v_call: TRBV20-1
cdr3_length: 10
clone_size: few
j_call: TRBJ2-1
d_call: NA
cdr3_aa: CSGGTNEQFF
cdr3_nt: TGCAGTGGAGGGACCAATGAGCAGTTCTTC

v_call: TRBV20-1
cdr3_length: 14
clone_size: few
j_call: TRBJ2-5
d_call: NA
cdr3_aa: CSARDLRAQETQYF
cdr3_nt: TGCAGTGCTAGAGATCTCCGAGCCCAAGAGACCCAGTACTTC

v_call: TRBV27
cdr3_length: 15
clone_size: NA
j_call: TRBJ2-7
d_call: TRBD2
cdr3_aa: CASRNAGTSPHEQYF
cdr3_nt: TGTGCCAGCAGAAACGCCGGGACTAGCCCCCACGAGCAGTACTTC

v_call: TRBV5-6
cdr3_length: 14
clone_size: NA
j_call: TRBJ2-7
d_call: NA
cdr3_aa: CASSREDSIHEQYF
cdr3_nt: TGTGCCAGCAGCAGGGAGGACAGCATCCACGAGCAGTACTTC

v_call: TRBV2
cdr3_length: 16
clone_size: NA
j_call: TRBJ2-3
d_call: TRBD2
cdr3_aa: CASRGGLAGPTDTQYF
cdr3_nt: TGTGCCAGCAGGGGGGGGCTAGCGGGACCTACAGATACGCAGTATTTT

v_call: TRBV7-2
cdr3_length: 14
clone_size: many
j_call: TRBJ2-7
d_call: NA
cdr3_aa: CASSLEGGTYEQYF
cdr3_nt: TGTGCCAGCAGCTTGGAGGGGGGGACCTACGAGCAGTACTTC

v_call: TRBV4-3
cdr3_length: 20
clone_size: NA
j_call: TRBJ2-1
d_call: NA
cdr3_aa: CASSQEARQQGIAYAYEQFF
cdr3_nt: TGCGCCAGCAGCCAAGAGGCCCGACAGCAGGGGATCGCGTACGCGTATGAGCAGTTCTTC